Below are 4 T cell receptor beta chains sequenced from a single sample in a study of blood T cell repertoires in COVID-19. Profiling relied on immunoSEQ multiplex PCR, and the TCRdb table lists in-frame clones only, not all of them. The top ten clones hold about 6.5% of a sample with about 190,000 clones, 75% to 90% of them seen once. Sample: peripheral blood. The receptors derive from a woman aged 40 to 49 with acute or convalescent COVID-19.

This chain uses TRBV7-8 with TRBJ1-2, with D perhaps TRBD1 (5 bases). CDR1 SGHVS and CDR2 FQNEAQ come from the germline V gene. Trimming removed 5 bases from V and 0 bases from J, with 13 bases in between. The CDR3 has 15 residues. The CDR3 sequence: CASSTHRLANYGYTF. CDR3 nucleotide sequence: TGTGCCAGCAGCACCCACAGGCTAGCTAACTATGGCTACACCTTC.

The CDR3 is CASSQGGLSYEQYF. DNA of the CDR3: TGTGCCAGCAGCCAAGGGGGGCTCTCCTACGAGCAGTACTTC. The V call is TRBV3-1 (or the pseudogene TRBV3-2), the J call TRBJ2-7, with D maybe TRBD1 (6 bases). Germline V gives CDR1 LGHDT, CDR2 YNNKEL (reference sequence). Trimming pared 1 base from V and 0 bases from J, leaving 7 bases between. CDR3 length equals 14 residues.

J is TRBJ1-1 and V is TRBV9; possibly TRBD1 for D (5 bases). The CDR3 length is 15 residues. Trimming took 0 bases from V and 1 from J, leaving 10 bases between them. Looked up from germline, CDR1 is SGDLS and CDR2 is YYNGEE. The CDR3 is CASSVGGQGNTEAFF. The CDR3 coding sequence is TGTGCCAGCAGCGTAGGGGGTCAGGGGAACACTGAAGCTTTCTTT.

This chain connects TRBV6-1 to TRBJ1-4, with unresolved D. CDR1 MNHNS and CDR2 SASEGT come from the germline V gene. V shed 3 bases and J shed 2 bases, with 10 bases lying between them. The CDR3 covers 15 residues. The CDR3 nucleotides are TGTGCCAGCAGTGACCGGGATCCTACTAATGAAAAACTGTTTTTT. Its translation is CASSDRDPTNEKLFF.